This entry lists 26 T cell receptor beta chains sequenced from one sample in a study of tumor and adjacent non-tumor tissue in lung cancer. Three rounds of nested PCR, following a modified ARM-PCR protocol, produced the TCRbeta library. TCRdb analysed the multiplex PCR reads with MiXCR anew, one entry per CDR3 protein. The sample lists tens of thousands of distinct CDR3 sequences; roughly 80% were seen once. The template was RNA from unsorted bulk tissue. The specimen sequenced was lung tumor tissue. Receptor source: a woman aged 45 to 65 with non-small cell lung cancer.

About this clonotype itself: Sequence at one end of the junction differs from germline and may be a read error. The CDR3 nucleotides are TGTGCCGTCGACGGGGCGGGCACCGGGGAGCCGTCTTTT. The encoded protein is CAVDGAGTGEPSF. This sequence joins TRBV24-1 and TRBJ2-2; D tentatively reads TRBD1 or TRBD2 (5 bases each). The germline V gene has CDR1 KGHDR and CDR2 SFDVKD. The CDR3 totals 13 residues.

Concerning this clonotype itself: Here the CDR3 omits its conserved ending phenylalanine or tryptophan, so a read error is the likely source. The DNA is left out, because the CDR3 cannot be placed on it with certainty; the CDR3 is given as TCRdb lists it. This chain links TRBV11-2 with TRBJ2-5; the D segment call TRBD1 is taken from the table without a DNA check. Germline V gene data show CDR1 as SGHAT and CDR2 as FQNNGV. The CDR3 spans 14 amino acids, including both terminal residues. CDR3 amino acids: CASSLSDRGETQYS.

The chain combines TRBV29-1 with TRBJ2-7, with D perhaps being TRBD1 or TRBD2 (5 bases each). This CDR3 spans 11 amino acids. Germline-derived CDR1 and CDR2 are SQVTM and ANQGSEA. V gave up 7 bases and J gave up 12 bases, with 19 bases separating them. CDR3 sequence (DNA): TGCAGCGGGAGGATAGGGGCCAAGCGGTACTTC. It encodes CSGRIGAKRYF.

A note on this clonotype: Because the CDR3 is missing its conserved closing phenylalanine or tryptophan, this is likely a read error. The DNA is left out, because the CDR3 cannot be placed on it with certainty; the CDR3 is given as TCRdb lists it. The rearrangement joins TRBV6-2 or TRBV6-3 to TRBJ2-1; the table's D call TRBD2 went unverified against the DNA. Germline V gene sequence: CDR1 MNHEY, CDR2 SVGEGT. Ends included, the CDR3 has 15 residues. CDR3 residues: CASSSRLAANNEQLL.

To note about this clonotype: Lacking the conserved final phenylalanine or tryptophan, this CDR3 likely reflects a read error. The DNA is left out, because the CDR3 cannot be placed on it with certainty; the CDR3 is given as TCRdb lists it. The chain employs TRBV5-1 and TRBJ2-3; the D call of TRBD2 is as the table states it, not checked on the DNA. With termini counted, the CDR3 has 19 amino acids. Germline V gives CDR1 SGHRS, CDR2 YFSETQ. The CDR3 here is CASSTLGGLGTRRIDTQYL.

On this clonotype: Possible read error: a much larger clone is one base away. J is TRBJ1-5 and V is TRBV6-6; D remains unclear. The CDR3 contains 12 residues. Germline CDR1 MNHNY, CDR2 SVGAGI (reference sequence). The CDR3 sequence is CTSSQRGGPQHF. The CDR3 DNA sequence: TGTACCAGCAGCCAAAGAGGCGGGCCCCAGCATTTT.

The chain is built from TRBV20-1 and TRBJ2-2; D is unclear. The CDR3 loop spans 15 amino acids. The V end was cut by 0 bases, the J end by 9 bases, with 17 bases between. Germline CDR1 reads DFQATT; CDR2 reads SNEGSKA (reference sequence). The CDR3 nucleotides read TGCAGTGCTAGAGATAATTGGGGAAAACCCCGGGAGCTGTTTTTT. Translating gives CSARDNWGKPRELFF.

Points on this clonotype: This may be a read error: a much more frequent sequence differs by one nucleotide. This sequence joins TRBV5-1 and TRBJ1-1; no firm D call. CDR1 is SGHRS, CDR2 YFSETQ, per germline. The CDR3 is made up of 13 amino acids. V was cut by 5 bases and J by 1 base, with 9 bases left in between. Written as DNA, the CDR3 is TGCGCCAGCAGAGATAATCAGAACACTGAAGCTTTCTTT. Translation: CASRDNQNTEAFF. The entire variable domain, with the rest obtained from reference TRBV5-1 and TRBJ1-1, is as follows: KAGVTQTPRYLIKTRGQQVTLSCSPISGHRSVSWYQQTPGQGLQFLFEYFSETQRNKGNFPGRFSGRQFSNSRSEMNVSTLELGDSALYLCASRDNQNTEAFFGQGTRLTVV.

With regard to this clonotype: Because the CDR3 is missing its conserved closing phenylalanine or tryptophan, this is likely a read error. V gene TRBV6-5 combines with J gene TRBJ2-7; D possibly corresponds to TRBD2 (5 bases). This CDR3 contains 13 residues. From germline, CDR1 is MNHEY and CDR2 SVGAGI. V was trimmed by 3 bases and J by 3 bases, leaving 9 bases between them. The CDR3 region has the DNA TGTGCCAGCAGTTATCGGGGTCTCTACGAGCAGTACTTA. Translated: CASSYRGLYEQYL.

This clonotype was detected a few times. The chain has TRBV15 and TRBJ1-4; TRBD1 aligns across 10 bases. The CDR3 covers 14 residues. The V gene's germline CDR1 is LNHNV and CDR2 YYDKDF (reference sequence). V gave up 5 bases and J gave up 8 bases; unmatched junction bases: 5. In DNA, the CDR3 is TGTGCCACCAGCCGCGACAGGGGGCCCGAAAAACTGTTTTTT. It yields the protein CATSRDRGPEKLFF.

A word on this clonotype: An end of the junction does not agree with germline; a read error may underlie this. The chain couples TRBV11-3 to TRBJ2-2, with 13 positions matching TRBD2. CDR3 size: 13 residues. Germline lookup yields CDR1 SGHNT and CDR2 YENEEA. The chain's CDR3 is CTSSHGTSGEQIF. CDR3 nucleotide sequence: TGTACCAGCAGCCACGGGACTAGCGGGGAGCAGATTTTT.

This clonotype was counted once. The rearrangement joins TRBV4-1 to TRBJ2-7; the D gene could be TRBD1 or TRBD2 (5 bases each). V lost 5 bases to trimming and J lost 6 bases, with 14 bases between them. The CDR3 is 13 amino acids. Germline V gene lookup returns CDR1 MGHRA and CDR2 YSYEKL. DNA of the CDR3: TGCGCCAGCAGCGAAGGGACGCTTACCGAGCAGTACTTC. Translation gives CASSEGTLTEQYF.

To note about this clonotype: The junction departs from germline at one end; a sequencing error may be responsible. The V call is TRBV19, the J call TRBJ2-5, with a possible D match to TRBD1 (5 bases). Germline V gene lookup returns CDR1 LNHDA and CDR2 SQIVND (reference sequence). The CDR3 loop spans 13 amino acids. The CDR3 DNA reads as TGTGCCAGTAGGAAGACAGCCCAAGTGACCCAGTACTTC. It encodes CASRKTAQVTQYF.

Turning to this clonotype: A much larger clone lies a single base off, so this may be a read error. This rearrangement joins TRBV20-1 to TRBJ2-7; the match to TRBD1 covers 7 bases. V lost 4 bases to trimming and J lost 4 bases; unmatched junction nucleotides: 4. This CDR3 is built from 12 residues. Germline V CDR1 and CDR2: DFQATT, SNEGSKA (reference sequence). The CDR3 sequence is CSAMGQWYEQYF. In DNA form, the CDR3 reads TGCAGTGCTATGGGACAGTGGTACGAGCAGTACTTC.

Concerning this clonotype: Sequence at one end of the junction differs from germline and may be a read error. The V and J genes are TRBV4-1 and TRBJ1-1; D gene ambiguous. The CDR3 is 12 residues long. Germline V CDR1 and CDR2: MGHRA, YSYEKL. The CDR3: CASSYENTEAFF. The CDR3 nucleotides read TGCGCCAGCAGCTATGAGAACACTGAGGCTTTCTTT.

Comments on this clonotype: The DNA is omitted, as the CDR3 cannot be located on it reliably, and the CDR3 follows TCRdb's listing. The CDR3 spells CSVGDGSGLFF. The chain employs TRBV29-1 and TRBJ2-1; TRBD2 is the table's D call, not checked against the DNA. CDR1 and CDR2 from the germline V gene are SQVTM and ANQGSEA. The CDR3 is 11 residues long, counting both termini.

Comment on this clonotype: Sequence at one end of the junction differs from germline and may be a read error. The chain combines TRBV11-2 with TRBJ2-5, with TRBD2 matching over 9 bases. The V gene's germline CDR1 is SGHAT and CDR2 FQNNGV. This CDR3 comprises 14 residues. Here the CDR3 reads CASSFAGGPETRYF. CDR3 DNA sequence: TGTGCCAGCAGTTTTGCGGGAGGGCCGGAGACCCGGTACTTC. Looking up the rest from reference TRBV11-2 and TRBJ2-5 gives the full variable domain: EAGVAQSPRYKIIEKRQSVAFWCNPISGHATLYWYQQILGQGPKLLIQFQNNGVVDDSQLPKDRFSAERLKGVDSTLKIQPAKLEDSAVYLCASSFAGGPETRYFGPGTRLLVL.

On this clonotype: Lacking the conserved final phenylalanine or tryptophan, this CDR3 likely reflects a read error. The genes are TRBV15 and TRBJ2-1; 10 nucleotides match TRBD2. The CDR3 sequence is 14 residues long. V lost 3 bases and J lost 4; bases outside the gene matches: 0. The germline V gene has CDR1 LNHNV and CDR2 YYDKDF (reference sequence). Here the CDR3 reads CATSSSGRYNEQFL. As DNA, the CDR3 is TGTGCCACCAGCAGTAGCGGGAGGTACAATGAGCAGTTCTTA.

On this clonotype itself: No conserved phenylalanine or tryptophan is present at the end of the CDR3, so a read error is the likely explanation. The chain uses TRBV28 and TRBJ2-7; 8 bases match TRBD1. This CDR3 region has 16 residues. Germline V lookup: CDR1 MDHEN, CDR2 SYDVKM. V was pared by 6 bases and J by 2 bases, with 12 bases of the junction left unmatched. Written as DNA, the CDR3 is TGTGCCAGCAGATCAAGGATACAGGGGGGAACCTACGAGCAGTACTCC. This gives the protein CASRSRIQGGTYEQYS.

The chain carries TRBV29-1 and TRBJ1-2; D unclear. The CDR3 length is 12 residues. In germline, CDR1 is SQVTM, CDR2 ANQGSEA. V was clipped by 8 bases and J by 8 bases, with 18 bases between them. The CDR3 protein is CSSLEGPEGYTF. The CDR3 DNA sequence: TGCAGCTCACTCGAGGGCCCGGAAGGCTACACCTTC.

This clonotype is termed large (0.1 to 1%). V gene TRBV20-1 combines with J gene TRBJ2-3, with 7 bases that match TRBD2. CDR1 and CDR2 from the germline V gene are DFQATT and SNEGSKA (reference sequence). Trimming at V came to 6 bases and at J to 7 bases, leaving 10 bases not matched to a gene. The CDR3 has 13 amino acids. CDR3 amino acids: CSARSGAVNTQYF. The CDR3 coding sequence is TGCAGTGCGCGAAGCGGGGCAGTAAATACGCAGTATTTT.

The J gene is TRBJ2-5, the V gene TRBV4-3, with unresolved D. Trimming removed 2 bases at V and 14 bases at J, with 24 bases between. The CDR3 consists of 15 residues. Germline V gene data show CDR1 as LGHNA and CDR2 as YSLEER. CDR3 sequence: CASSQYKGFRETHYF. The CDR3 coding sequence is TGCGCCAGCAGCCAATATAAGGGCTTCCGAGAGACTCACTACTTC.

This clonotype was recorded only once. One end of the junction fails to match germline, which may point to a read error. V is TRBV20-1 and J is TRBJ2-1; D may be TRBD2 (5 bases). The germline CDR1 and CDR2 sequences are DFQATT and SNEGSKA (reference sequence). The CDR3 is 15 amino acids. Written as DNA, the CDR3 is TGCAGTGCACGGGCGGGTAATCGACCCCACTATGAACAGTTCTTC. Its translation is CSARAGNRPHYEQFF.

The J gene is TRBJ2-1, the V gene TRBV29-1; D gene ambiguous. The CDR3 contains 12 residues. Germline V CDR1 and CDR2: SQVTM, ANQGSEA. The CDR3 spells CRVLGRKNEQFF. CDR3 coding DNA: TGCAGAGTCCTAGGACGGAAGAATGAGCAGTTCTTC.

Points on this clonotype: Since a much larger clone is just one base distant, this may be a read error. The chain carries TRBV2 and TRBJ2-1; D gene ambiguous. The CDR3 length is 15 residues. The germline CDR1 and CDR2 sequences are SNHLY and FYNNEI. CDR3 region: CASREDVVTYNGQFF. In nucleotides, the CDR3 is TGTGCCAGCAGAGAGGACGTAGTCACCTACAATGGGCAGTTCTTC.

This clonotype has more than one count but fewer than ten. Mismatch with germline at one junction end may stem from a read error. As DNA, the CDR3 is TGCAGTGCTGGACTTGGTTCAACTAATGAAAAACTGCTTTTT. Protein: CSAGLGSTNEKLLF. The chain couples TRBV20-1 to TRBJ1-4; D remains ambiguous. Germline-derived CDR1 and CDR2 are DFQATT and SNEGSKA (reference sequence). The CDR3 loop spans 14 amino acids.